Listed below are T cell receptor beta chains from one sample, sequenced in a study of T cell changes during pregnancy in multiple sclerosis. The data were produced by immunoSEQ multiplex PCR, yet TCRdb's version contains in-frame clones alone and is incomplete. This sample carries about 28,000 clones, 92% of them seen once, and the ten largest clones take around 4.9%. Sequences were derived from peripheral blood, sampled in the first trimester of pregnancy. These receptors were taken from a female donor in good health, enrolled as a control in a pregnancy study. CDR3s include the opening cysteine and the closing phenylalanine or tryptophan. The order of the fields is D gene, J gene, V gene, clone size, CDR3 DNA, CDR3 protein. D genes are given only for firm matches. For some rows the clone size is stated as once, few or many, or as a class when expanded; others skip it.

-,TRBJ1-6,TRBV7-9,once,TGTGCCAGCAGCCAAACAGGGAACGATAATTCACCCCTCCACTTT,CASSQTGNDNSPLHF
-,TRBJ1-1,TRBV7-8,-,TGTGCCAGCAGCCCGGCCGGGGTTGTTGGAACTGAAGCTTTCTTT,CASSPAGVVGTEAFF
-,TRBJ2-1,TRBV18,-,TGTGCCAGCTCACCATGGGCAGACTACAATGAGCAGTTCTTC,CASSPWADYNEQFF
-,TRBJ1-5,TRBV6-4,-,TGTGCCAGCAGTGAGGTCCAAGGGAGTAGGAGTCAGCCCCAGCATTTT,CASSEVQGSRSQPQHF
-,TRBJ2-3,TRBV18,-,TGTGCCAGCTCACCACAAAGCGGTGACGCAGATACGCAGTATTTT,CASSPQSGDADTQYF
TRBD1,TRBJ2-1,TRBV13,once,TGTGCCAGCAGCTTAGGCCCGGGACAGGGATACAATGAGCAGTTCTTC,CASSLGPGQGYNEQFF
TRBD2,TRBJ2-7,TRBV11-2,-,TGTGCCAGCAGCCGTAGCGGGAGCCTGAACGAGCAGTACTTC,CASSRSGSLNEQYF
-,TRBJ1-1,TRBV7-2,-,TGTGCCAGCAGCTTATGGGTATCCGGGACTGAAGCTTTCTTT,CASSLWVSGTEAFF
TRBD2,TRBJ2-1,TRBV10-3,-,TGTGCCATCAGTCTGACTAGCGGGGGAGAGGGTGAGCAGTTCTTC,CAISLTSGGEGEQFF
-,TRBJ1-1,TRBV11-3,-,TGTGCCAGCAGCTTAGAAAGGGCAGGGGAAGCTTTCTTT,CASSLERAGEAFF
TRBD1,TRBJ1-2,TRBV30,-,TGTGCCTGGACCCTGACAGGGGCTGGTGGCTACACCTTC,CAWTLTGAGGYTF
-,TRBJ2-2,TRBV9,-,TGTGCCAGCAGCATCCAGGGGCTAGCGAACACCGGGGAGCTGTTTTTT,CASSIQGLANTGELFF
-,TRBJ2-4,TRBV12-5,-,TGTGCTAGTGGTCCCCCCGCGGGGAGCAAAAACATTCAGTACTTC,CASGPPAGSKNIQYF
-,TRBJ2-2,TRBV12-1,-,TGTGCCAGCAGTCCCCGGGGAACTAAGCCCGGGGAGCTGTTTTTT,CASSPRGTKPGELFF
TRBD2,TRBJ2-7,TRBV5-1,-,TGCGCCAGCAGCTTGGGGAGCGGGAAACCCTACGAGCAGTACTTC,CASSLGSGKPYEQYF
-,TRBJ2-7,TRBV4-2,-,TGTGCCAGCAGCCTTCTCGCGGGCGAGCAGTACTTC,CASSLLAGEQYF
TRBD1,TRBJ2-2,TRBV10-1,-,TGCGCCACCGGGACAGGGGGGACCGGGGAGCTGTTTTTT,CATGTGGTGELFF
-,TRBJ1-3,TRBV30,-,TGTGCCTGGAGTGTACCGGGGGGACCTGGAAACACCATATATTTT,CAWSVPGGPGNTIYF
TRBD2,TRBJ2-7,TRBV7-2,-,TGTGCCAGCAATCTGGCTAGCGGGGGAAACTACGAGCAGTACTTC,CASNLASGGNYEQYF
-,TRBJ1-1,TRBV11-2,-,TGTGCCAGCAGCTTAGGCTTAGGGGCGGTGAACACTGAAGCTTTCTTT,CASSLGLGAVNTEAFF
-,TRBJ1-1,TRBV10-1,-,TGCGCCAGCAGAGAGCAAGCGAACACTGAAGCTTTCTTT,CASREQANTEAFF
-,TRBJ1-5,TRBV28,-,TGTGCCCAAGCCAGGGCCCCATGGGGTCAGCCCCAGCATTTT,CAQARAPWGQPQHF
TRBD1,TRBJ1-5,TRBV27,-,TGTGCCAGCAGCAACCGGGGGGGGACAGTGGAGGGATATAGCAATCAGCCCCAGCATTTT,CASSNRGGTVEGYSNQPQHF
-,TRBJ2-7,TRBV5-6,-,TGTGCCAGCAGCTTGTACGGCAGCTGGCAGGACTACGAGCAGTACTTC,CASSLYGSWQDYEQYF
TRBD2,TRBJ2-3,TRBV6-5,-,TGTGCCAGCAGTTACACTAGCGGGGGGGCAGATACGCAGTATTTT,CASSYTSGGADTQYF
TRBD2,TRBJ2-2,TRBV4-3,-,TGCGCCAGCAGCTTCTCGACTAGCTCCGTCGGGGAGCTGTTTTTT,CASSFSTSSVGELFF
TRBD2,TRBJ2-3,TRBV5-1,-,TGCGCCAGCAGCTTCTCCCTACTAGCGGGGGGGCCTAGCACAGATACGCAGTATTTT,CASSFSLLAGGPSTDTQYF
-,TRBJ2-5,TRBV29-1,-,TGCAGCCTGCGGGACGGTCAAGAGACCCAGTACTTC,CSLRDGQETQYF
-,TRBJ1-5,TRBV7-2,-,TGTGCCAGCAGCCGGCGGACGGGGAATAGCAATCAGCCCCAGCATTTT,CASSRRTGNSNQPQHF
-,TRBJ2-1,TRBV27,-,TGTGCCAGCAGTACCGGGAGTTACAATGAGCAGTTCTTC,CASSTGSYNEQFF
-,TRBJ1-6,TRBV30,-,TGTGCCTGGAGCGCGGACAGCGAAGTTTCACCCCTCCACTTT,CAWSADSEVSPLHF
-,TRBJ2-1,TRBV11-2,-,TGTGCCAGCAGCTTAGGACTCCTCAATGAGCAGTTCTTC,CASSLGLLNEQFF
-,TRBJ1-2,TRBV30,-,TGTGCCTGGAGTTCAACAGGCGGGGGCTTTGGCTACACCTTC,CAWSSTGGGFGYTF
-,TRBJ1-1,TRBV5-1,-,TGCGCCAGCAGCTTGTCAGCAGGGGCGACAAACACTGAAGCTTTCTTT,CASSLSAGATNTEAFF
-,TRBJ2-1,TRBV10-3,-,TGTGCCATCAGTGAGTCCAGGGTTGACAATGAGCAGTTCTTC,CAISESRVDNEQFF
TRBD1,TRBJ2-1,TRBV19,-,TGTGCCAGTAGCAGACAGACAGGGTCCAACAATGAGCAGTTCTTC,CASSRQTGSNNEQFF
-,TRBJ2-7,TRBV28,-,TGTGCCAGCAGTTTATCGGGGGGCCTTGACGAGCAGTACTTC,CASSLSGGLDEQYF